This TCR beta chain originates from a study of blood T cell repertoires in COVID-19. Across the whole study: Whether acute or convalescent, the COVID-19 samples came from the United States, Italy and Spain. From T cells, B-cell-depleted T cells, or PBMCs came the material, which was cDNA or gDNA.

Assay: immunoSEQ multiplex PCR; the TCRdb copy retains only in-frame clones and omits some. The top ten hold 9.2% of the sample, which has around 230,000 clones, around four fifths seen once. Participants' own reports of clinical history determined their cohort assignment. Recovered Cohort 3 donors showed two negative PCRs, clearance, or symptom resolution. The V segment lost 4 bases and the J segment 5 bases; nucleotides outside the gene matches: 6. The CDR3 sequence is 15 residues long. In germline, CDR1 is KGHDR, CDR2 SFDVKD. Specimen: PBMCs or T cells enriched from blood (not recorded which). The chain is built from TRBV24-1 and TRBJ1-2; TRBD1 matches at 10 bases. This receptor was obtained from a man in his forties who had recovered from COVID-19. CDR3 protein: CATSDRTGGVYGYTF. CDR3 nucleotides: TGTGCCACCAGTGACCGGACAGGGGGGGTGTATGGCTACACCTTC.